A selection of T cell receptor beta chains follows, all from one sample in a study of control samples from healthy donors and cancer patients. The data were produced by immunoSEQ multiplex PCR, yet TCRdb's version contains in-frame clones alone and is incomplete. The table shows about 110,000 clones, with roughly 88% occurring only once. Sequenced: PBMCs. The source of these receptors is a woman in her sixties with lung cancer. Each CDR3 is given with its conserved first and last residue. A D gene is named only where the DNA matches it firmly. Clone size is not always given. Where it is, it says once, few, many or a class for expanded clones.

TRBJ2-5 TRBV30 NA NA CAWSVPGALQETQYF TGTGCCTGGAGTGTACCGGGGGCCCTCCAAGAGACCCAGTACTTC
TRBJ1-2 TRBV7-9 TRBD1 NA CASSYGTAQAYYTF TGTGCCAGCAGCTATGGGACAGCTCAGGCCTACTACACCTTC
TRBJ1-6 TRBV15 TRBD1 NA CATSRDRGGNSPLHF TGTGCCACGTCCCGGGACAGGGGCGGTAATTCACCCCTCCACTTT
TRBJ2-1 TRBV3-1/TRBV3-2 NA NA CASSQASAEQFF TGTGCCAGCAGCCAAGCCAGTGCGGAGCAGTTCTTC
TRBJ2-7 TRBV5-1 TRBD1 NA CASSVPGQGPYSYEQYF TGCGCCAGCAGCGTGCCGGGACAGGGGCCCTATTCCTACGAGCAGTACTTC
TRBJ1-5 TRBV7-2 NA NA CASSLDLNQPQHF TGTGCCAGCAGCTTAGACTTAAATCAGCCCCAGCATTTT
TRBJ2-2 TRBV9 NA NA CASSVDSVDWELFF TGTGCCAGCAGCGTAGACTCGGTCGATTGGGAGCTGTTTTTT
TRBJ1-1 TRBV2 NA NA CASSYTLGGTEAFF TGTGCCAGCAGTTATACGTTAGGGGGCACTGAAGCTTTCTTT
TRBJ2-5 TRBV18 NA NA CASSPPSGPRETQYF TGTGCCAGCTCACCACCTTCGGGTCCCAGGGAGACCCAGTACTTC
TRBJ1-2 TRBV28 TRBD1 NA CASSPEGQGGRVNYGYTF TGTGCCAGCAGCCCCGAGGGACAGGGTGGAAGGGTTAACTATGGCTACACCTTC
TRBJ2-3 TRBV6-5 NA NA CASSYEGTKWEYF TGTGCCAGCAGTTACGAGGGGACAAAATGGGAGTATTTT
TRBJ2-1 TRBV2 TRBD2 NA CASSQEGLARYNEQFF TGTGCCAGCAGCCAAGAGGGACTAGCGAGATACAATGAGCAGTTCTTC
TRBJ1-3 TRBV28 NA NA CASSPPPGASGNTIYF TGTGCCAGCAGTCCCCCCCCTGGGGCAAGTGGAAACACCATATATTTT
TRBJ2-1 TRBV10-3 NA NA CAITPRGGHHNEQFF TGTGCCATCACCCCCCGGGGCGGACACCACAATGAGCAGTTCTTC
TRBJ1-5 TRBV6-6 TRBD1 NA CASSPTLGQGMSRSNQPQHF TGTGCCAGCAGTCCTACCCTGGGACAGGGAATGTCTCGTAGCAATCAGCCCCAGCATTTT
TRBJ1-2 TRBV5-4 NA NA CASSLAQTNYGYTF TGTGCCAGCAGCTTGGCACAGACTAACTATGGCTACACCTTC
TRBJ1-1 TRBV14 NA NA CASSQGGVDTEAFF TGTGCCAGCAGCCAAGGCGGAGTGGACACTGAAGCTTTCTTT
TRBJ2-7 TRBV6-6 NA NA CASSYPAVLKGYEQYF TGTGCCAGCAGTTACCCTGCAGTCTTGAAAGGCTACGAGCAGTACTTC
TRBJ1-5 TRBV18 NA NA CASSPGGGRDQPQHF TGTGCCAGCTCCCCTGGGGGGGGACGGGATCAGCCCCAGCATTTT
TRBJ2-2 TRBV15 NA NA CATSGAFGGGSTGELFF TGTGCCACCAGCGGGGCCTTTGGGGGAGGTAGTACCGGGGAGCTGTTTTTT
TRBJ1-2 TRBV28 NA NA CASTLGGTVKYGYTF TGTGCCAGCACCCTGGGGGGCACGGTAAAGTATGGCTACACCTTC
TRBJ1-1 TRBV19 NA NA CASSRRAEATEAFF TGTGCCAGTAGTAGGAGGGCCGAGGCCACTGAAGCTTTCTTT
TRBJ1-2 TRBV19 TRBD1 NA CASSRDSFYGYTF TGTGCCAGTAGTAGGGACAGCTTCTATGGCTACACCTTC
TRBJ1-3 TRBV9 NA NA CASSVLGLDTIYF TGTGCCAGCAGCGTTTTGGGTCTGGACACCATATATTTT
TRBJ2-7 TRBV7-9 NA NA CASGKGGGQNEQYF TGTGCCAGCGGGAAGGGAGGGGGCCAGAACGAGCAGTACTTC
TRBJ1-2 TRBV7-9 NA once CATGGDNYGYTF TGTGCCACCGGGGGGGATAACTATGGCTACACCTTC
TRBJ1-1 TRBV5-4 TRBD1 NA CASSSKDRDTEAFF TGTGCCAGCAGCTCGAAAGACAGGGACACTGAAGCTTTCTTT
TRBJ2-7 TRBV3-1/TRBV3-2 TRBD1 NA CASRPNHRGADHEQYF TGTGCCAGCAGACCTAATCACAGGGGGGCTGACCACGAGCAGTACTTC
TRBJ2-1 TRBV11-2 NA NA CASRLDGVTYNEQFF TGTGCCAGCAGACTAGATGGGGTGACCTACAATGAGCAGTTCTTC
TRBJ1-4 TRBV7-9 NA NA CASSLIPTNEKLFF TGTGCCAGCAGCCTGATCCCAACTAATGAAAAACTGTTTTTT
TRBJ2-7 TRBV11-2 NA NA CASTSLGMHEQYF TGTGCCAGCACCAGCCTGGGCATGCACGAGCAGTACTTC
TRBJ2-5 TRBV2 NA NA CASSEGVKETQYF TGTGCCAGCAGTGAAGGAGTCAAAGAGACCCAGTACTTC
TRBJ2-2 TRBV5-1 NA NA CASSPDFNTGELFF TGCGCCAGCAGCCCGGACTTCAACACCGGGGAGCTGTTTTTT
TRBJ1-5 TRBV18 NA NA CASSPAQMGNQPQHF TGTGCCAGCTCACCAGCCCAGATGGGCAATCAGCCCCAGCATTTT
TRBJ2-1 TRBV19 TRBD2 NA CASNRAGGLNEQFF TGTGCCAGTAATCGAGCGGGGGGGCTGAATGAGCAGTTCTTC
TRBJ1-4 TRBV5-4 NA NA CASSLQGMNQKLFF TGTGCCAGCAGCTTACAGGGTATGAATCAAAAACTGTTTTTT
TRBJ2-3 TRBV3-1/TRBV3-2 NA NA CASSQGGADTQYF TGTGCCAGCAGCCAAGGGGGCGCAGATACGCAGTATTTT